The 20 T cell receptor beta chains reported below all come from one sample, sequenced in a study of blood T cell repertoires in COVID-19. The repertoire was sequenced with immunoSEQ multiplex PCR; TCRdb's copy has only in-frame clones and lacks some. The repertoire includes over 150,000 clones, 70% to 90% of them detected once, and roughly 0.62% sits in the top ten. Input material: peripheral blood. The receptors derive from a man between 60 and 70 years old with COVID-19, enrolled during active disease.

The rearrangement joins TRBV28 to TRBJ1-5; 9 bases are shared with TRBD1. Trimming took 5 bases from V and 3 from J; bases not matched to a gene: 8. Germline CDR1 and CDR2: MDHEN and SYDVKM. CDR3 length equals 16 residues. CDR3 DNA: TGTGCCAGCAGTAAACCCGGACAGGGGCACAATCAGCCCCAGCATTTT. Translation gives CASSKPGQGHNQPQHF.

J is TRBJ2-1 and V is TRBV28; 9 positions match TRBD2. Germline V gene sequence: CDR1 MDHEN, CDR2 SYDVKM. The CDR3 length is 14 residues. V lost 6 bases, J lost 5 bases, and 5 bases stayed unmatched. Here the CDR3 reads CASSPGLANNEQFF. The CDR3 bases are TGTGCCAGCAGCCCGGGACTAGCAAACAATGAGCAGTTCTTC.

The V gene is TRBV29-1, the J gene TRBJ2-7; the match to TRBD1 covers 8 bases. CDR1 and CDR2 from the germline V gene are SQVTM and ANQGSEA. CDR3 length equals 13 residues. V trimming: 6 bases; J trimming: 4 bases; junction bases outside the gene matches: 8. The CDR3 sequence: CSVSGQGMYEQYF. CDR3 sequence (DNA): TGCAGCGTCTCCGGACAGGGTATGTACGAGCAGTACTTC.

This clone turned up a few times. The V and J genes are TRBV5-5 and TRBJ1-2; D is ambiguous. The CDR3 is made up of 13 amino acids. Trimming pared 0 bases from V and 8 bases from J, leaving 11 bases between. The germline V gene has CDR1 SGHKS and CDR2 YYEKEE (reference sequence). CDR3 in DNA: TGTGCCAGCAGCTTGGGATTGAGTACCGGCTACACCTTC. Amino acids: CASSLGLSTGYTF.

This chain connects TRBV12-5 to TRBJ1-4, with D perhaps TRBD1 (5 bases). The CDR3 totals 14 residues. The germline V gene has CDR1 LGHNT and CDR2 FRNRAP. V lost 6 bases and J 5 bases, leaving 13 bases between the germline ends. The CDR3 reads CASGPGIGNEKLFF. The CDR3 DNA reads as TGTGCTAGTGGGCCAGGGATTGGGAATGAAAAACTGTTTTTT.

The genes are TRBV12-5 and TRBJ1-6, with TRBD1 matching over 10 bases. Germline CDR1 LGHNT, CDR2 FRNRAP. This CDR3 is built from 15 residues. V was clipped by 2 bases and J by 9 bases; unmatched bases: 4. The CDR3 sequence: CASGLLGQGISPLHF. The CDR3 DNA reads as TGTGCTAGTGGTTTGTTGGGACAGGGGATTTCACCCCTCCACTTT.

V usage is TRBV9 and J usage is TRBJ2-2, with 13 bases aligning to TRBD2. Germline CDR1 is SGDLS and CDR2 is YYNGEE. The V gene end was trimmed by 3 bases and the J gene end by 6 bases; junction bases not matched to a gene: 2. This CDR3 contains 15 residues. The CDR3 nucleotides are TGTGCCAGCAGCGAACTAGCGGGAGGGGCCGGGGAGCTGTTTTTT. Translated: CASSELAGGAGELFF.

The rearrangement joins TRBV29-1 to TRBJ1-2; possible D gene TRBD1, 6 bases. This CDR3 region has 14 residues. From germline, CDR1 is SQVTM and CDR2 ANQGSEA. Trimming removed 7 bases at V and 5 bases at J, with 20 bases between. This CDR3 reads CSAGGQSLPYGYTF. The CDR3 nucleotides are TGCAGCGCGGGGGGGCAGAGCCTCCCTTATGGCTACACCTTC.

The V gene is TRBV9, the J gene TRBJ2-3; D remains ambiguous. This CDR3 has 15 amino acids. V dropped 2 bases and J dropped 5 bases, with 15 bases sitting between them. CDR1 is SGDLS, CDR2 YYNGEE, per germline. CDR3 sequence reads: CASSVGDFIVDTQYF. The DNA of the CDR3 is TGTGCCAGCAGCGTCGGAGATTTCATAGTAGATACGCAGTATTTT.

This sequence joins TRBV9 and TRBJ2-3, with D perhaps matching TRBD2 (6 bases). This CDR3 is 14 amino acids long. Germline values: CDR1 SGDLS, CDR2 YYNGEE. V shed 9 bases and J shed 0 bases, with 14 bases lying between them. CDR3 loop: CANGSITSTDTQYF. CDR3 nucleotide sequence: TGTGCCAACGGGAGTATTACTAGCACAGATACGCAGTATTTT.

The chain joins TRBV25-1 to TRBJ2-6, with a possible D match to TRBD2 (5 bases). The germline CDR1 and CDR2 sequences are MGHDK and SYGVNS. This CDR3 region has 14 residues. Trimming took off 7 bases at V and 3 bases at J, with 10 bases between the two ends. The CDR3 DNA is TGTGCCAGCACCGAGGCGGGTGGGGCCAACGTCCTGACTTTC. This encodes CASTEAGGANVLTF.

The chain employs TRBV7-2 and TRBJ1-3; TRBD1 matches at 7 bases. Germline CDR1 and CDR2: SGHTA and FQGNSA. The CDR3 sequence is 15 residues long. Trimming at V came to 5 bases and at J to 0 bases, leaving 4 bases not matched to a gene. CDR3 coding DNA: TGTGCCAGCAGCCTGGACAGGCTCTCTGGAAACACCATATATTTT. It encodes CASSLDRLSGNTIYF.

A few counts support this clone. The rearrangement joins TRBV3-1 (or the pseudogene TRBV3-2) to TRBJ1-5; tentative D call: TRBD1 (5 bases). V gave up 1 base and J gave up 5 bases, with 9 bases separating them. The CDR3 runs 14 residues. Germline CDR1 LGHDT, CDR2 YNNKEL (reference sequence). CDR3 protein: CASSQVSTDQPQHF. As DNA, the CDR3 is TGTGCCAGCAGCCAAGTATCGACAGATCAGCCCCAGCATTTT.

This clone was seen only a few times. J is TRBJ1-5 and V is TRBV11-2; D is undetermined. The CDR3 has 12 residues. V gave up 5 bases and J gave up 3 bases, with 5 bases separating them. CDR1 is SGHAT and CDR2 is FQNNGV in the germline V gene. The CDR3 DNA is TGTGCCAGCAGCCCTTCCAATCAGCCCCAGCATTTT. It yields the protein CASSPSNQPQHF.

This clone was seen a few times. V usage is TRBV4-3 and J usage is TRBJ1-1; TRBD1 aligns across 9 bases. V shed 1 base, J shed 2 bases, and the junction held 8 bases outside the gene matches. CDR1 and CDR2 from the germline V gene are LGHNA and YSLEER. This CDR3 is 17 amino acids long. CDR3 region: CASSQVGTGRLNTEAFF. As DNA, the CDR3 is TGCGCCAGCAGCCAAGTCGGGACAGGGCGTCTTAACACTGAAGCTTTCTTT.

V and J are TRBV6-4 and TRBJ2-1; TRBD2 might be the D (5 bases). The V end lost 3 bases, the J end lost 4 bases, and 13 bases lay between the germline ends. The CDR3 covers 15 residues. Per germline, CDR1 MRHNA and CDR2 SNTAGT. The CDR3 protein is CASSEKRTPYNEQFF. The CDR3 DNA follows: TGTGCCAGCAGTGAAAAGCGGACCCCGTACAATGAGCAGTTCTTC.

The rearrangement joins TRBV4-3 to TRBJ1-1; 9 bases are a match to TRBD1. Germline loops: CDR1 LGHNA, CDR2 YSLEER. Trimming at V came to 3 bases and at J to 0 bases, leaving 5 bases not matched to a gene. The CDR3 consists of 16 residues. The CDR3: CASSQETGGLNTEAFF. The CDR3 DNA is TGCGCCAGCAGCCAGGAGACAGGGGGATTGAACACTGAAGCTTTCTTT.

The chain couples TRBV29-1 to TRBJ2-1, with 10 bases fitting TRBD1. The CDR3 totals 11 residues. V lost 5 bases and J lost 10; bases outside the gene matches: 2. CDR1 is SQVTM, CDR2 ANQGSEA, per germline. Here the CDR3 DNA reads TGCAGCGTTAGGGACAGGGGCGAGCAGTTCTTC. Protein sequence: CSVRDRGEQFF.

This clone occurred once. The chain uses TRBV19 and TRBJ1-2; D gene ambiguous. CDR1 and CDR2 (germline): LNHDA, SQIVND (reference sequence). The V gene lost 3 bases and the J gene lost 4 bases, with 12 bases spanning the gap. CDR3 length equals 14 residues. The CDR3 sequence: CASSIPRSGYGYTF. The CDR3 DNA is TGTGCCAGTAGTATCCCCAGGTCCGGCTATGGCTACACCTTC.

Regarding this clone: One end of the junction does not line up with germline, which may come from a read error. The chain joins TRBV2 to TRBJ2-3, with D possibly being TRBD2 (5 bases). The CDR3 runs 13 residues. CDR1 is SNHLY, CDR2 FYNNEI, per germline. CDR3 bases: TGTGCCAGCAGCGCGAAGAGGGAGACGGGGAAGACTTTT. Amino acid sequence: CASSAKRETGKTF.